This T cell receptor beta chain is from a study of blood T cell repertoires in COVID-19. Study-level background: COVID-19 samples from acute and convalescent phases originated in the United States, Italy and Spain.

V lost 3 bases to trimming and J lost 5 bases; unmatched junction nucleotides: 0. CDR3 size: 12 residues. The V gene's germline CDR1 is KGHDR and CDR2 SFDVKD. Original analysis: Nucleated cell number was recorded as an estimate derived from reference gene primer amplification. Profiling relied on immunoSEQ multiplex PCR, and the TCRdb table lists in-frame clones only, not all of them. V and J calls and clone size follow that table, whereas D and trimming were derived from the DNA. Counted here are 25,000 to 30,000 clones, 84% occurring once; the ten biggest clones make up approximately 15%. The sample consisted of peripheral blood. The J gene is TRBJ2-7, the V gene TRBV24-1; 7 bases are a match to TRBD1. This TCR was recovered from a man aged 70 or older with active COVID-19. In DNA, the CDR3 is TGTGCCACCAGTGATGACAGGGACGAGCAGTACTTC. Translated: CATSDDRDEQYF.